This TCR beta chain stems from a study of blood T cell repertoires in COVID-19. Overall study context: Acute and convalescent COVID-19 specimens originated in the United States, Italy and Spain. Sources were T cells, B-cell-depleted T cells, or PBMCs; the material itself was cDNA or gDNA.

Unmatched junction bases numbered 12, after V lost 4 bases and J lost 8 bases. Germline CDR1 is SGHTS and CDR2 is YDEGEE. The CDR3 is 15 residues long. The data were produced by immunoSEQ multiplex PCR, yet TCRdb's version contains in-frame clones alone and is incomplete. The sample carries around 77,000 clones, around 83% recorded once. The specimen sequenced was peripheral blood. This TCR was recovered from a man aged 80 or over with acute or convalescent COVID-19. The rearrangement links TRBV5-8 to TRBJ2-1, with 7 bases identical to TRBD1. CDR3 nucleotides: TGTGCCAGCAGCCACAAAATTGCCGGGACAGATGAGCAGTTCTTC. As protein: CASSHKIAGTDEQFF.